These 27 T cell receptor beta chains were all obtained from the same sample, sequenced in a study of cytomegalovirus exposure and HLA in healthy donors. This PCR relied on a set of 60 Vbeta primers and 13 Jbeta primers. Using immunoSEQ multiplex PCR, the repertoire was profiled, and TCRdb retains in-frame clones only, with some absent. The data contain some 150,000 clones, 60% to 80% of them seen just once; the ten biggest clones take up about 3.5%. Sequenced material: PBMCs. The receptors were sampled from a man in his forties or fifties in good health and CMV-seronegative.

This sequence joins TRBV7-3 and TRBJ2-7; 7 bases fit TRBD1. In germline, CDR1 is SGHTA, CDR2 FQGTGA. This CDR3 region has 16 residues. V trimming: 2 bases; J trimming: 7 bases; junction bases outside the gene matches: 14. CDR3 in DNA: TGTGCCAGCAGCTTACAACCCGGCAGGGGGAGAGGAGAGCAGTACTTC. Its protein product is CASSLQPGRGRGEQYF. Full variable domain (missing parts from reference TRBV7-3 and TRBJ2-7): GAGVSQTPSNKVTEKGKYVELRCDPISGHTALYWYRQSLGQGPEFLIYFQGTGAADDSGLPNDRFFAVRPEGSVSTLKIQRTERGDSAVYLCASSLQPGRGRGEQYFGPGTRLTVT.

The chain links TRBV5-6 to TRBJ1-5; 11 bases map to TRBD1. The V and J ends lost 4 bases and 7 bases, in that order; junction bases with no gene match: 7. Germline V gives CDR1 SGHDT, CDR2 YYEEEE. CDR3 length: 15 residues. The CDR3 sequence: CASSLWDRGRQPQHF. CDR3 nucleotides: TGTGCCAGCAGCCTATGGGACAGGGGGAGACAGCCCCAGCATTTT. Using reference TRBV5-6 and TRBJ1-5 for the parts outside the CDR3, the full variable domain is DAGVTQSPTHLIKTRGQQVTLRCSPKSGHDTVSWYQQALGQGPQFIFQYYEEEERQRGNFPDRFSGHQFPNYSSELNVNALLLGDSALYLCASSLWDRGRQPQHFGDGTRLSIL.

In DNA, the CDR3 is TGCAGCGCCGGGGGGAACCAAGAGACCCAGTACTTC. Translated: CSAGGNQETQYF. This rearrangement joins TRBV29-1 to TRBJ2-5, with TRBD2 matching 7 bases. This CDR3 has 12 amino acids. Trimming cost V 7 bases and J 0 bases; bases outside gene matches: 2. The germline V gene has CDR1 SQVTM and CDR2 ANQGSEA.

As for this clone: Other DNA sequences within the sample encode an identical CDR3. The chain combines TRBV5-1 with TRBJ2-7, with D maybe TRBD2 (6 bases). CDR3 length: 12 amino acids. Per germline, CDR1 SGHRS and CDR2 YFSETQ. The V gene lost 0 bases and the J gene lost 6 bases, with 7 bases spanning the gap. The CDR3 DNA is TGCGCCAGCAGCTTGGCCGGGGGCGAGCAGTACTTC. Protein sequence: CASSLAGGEQYF.

DNA of the CDR3: TGTGCCAGCCCCGGCTGGCGGGGGGCGGGCCCTAGCACAGATACGCAGTATTTT. It codes for CASPGWRGAGPSTDTQYF. The rearrangement uses TRBV27 and TRBJ2-3, with 8 positions matching TRBD2. Looked up from germline, CDR1 is MNHEY and CDR2 is SMNVEV (reference sequence). CDR3 size: 18 residues. With 8 bases clipped from V and 0 bases from J, the junction kept 16 bases outside the gene matches.

J is TRBJ1-4 and V is TRBV7-2; TRBD1 is a possible D gene (5 bases). The germline V and J ends were trimmed by 5 bases and 6 bases, with 22 bases remaining between them. CDR3 length: 17 residues. Germline V CDR1 and CDR2: SGHTA, FQGNSA. The CDR3 here is CASSQGASASSHEKLFF. CDR3 nucleotides: TGTGCCAGCAGCCAAGGGGCATCGGCGTCTTCCCATGAAAAACTGTTTTTT.

V gene TRBV28 combines with J gene TRBJ1-1; the D gene is possibly TRBD1 (5 bases). From germline, CDR1 is MDHEN and CDR2 SYDVKM. V gave up 8 bases and J gave up 2 bases, with 24 bases separating them. CDR3 length equals 17 residues. The CDR3 loop is CASSSPRGEKRNTEAFF. The CDR3 nucleotides are TGTGCCAGCTCCTCCCCACGGGGGGAAAAAAGAAACACTGAAGCTTTCTTT.

This chain connects TRBV2 to TRBJ2-3; 16 nucleotides match TRBD2. Germline CDR1 and CDR2: SNHLY and FYNNEI. There are 19 residues in the CDR3. With V trimmed by 1 base and J by 2 bases, 6 bases remained unmatched. In DNA form, the CDR3 reads TGTGCCAGCAGTGAAGGGGGACTAGCGGGGGGGCCCCTCACAGATACGCAGTATTTT. Its translation: CASSEGGLAGGPLTDTQYF. The full variable domain, in which reference TRBV2 and TRBJ2-3 provide the parts outside the CDR3, is EPEVTQTPSHQVTQMGQEVILRCVPISNHLYFYWYRQILGQKVEFLVSFYNNEISEKSEIFDDQFSVERPDGSNFTLKIRSTKLEDSAMYFCASSEGGLAGGPLTDTQYFGPGTRLTVL.

CDR3 in amino acids: CASSPTYEGAEAFF. As DNA, the CDR3 is TGCGCCAGCAGCCCGACGTACGAGGGGGCTGAAGCTTTCTTT. The rearrangement links TRBV4-3 to TRBJ1-1, with D perhaps TRBD1 (6 bases). CDR1 and CDR2 from the germline V gene are LGHNA and YSLEER. V was clipped by 4 bases and J by 6 bases, with 15 bases between them. This CDR3 comprises 14 residues.

A few counts support this clone. This chain uses TRBV2 with TRBJ2-5, with TRBD1 matching over 9 bases. From germline, CDR1 is SNHLY and CDR2 FYNNEI. The CDR3 runs 17 residues. The junction had 13 bases not matched to a gene; V was cut back by 2 bases and J by 6 bases. This CDR3 is CASSESGQGYFRKTQYF. The CDR3 DNA reads TGTGCCAGCAGTGAAAGTGGACAGGGGTATTTTAGAAAGACCCAGTACTTC.

The chain joins TRBV13 to TRBJ2-7; the D is unclear. Trimming took off 5 bases at V and 4 bases at J, with 15 bases between the two ends. The CDR3 is 14 residues long. Germline CDR1 PRHDT, CDR2 FYEKMQ (reference sequence). The CDR3 loop reads CASSIRGARYEQYF. The CDR3 region has the DNA TGTGCCAGCAGCATTCGAGGAGCTCGGTACGAGCAGTACTTC.

The chain recombines TRBV6-1 with TRBJ1-1; a weak D match, TRBD1 (5 bases). Trimming shortened V by 6 bases and J by 0 bases, and 8 bases separated the two germline ends. Germline V gives CDR1 MNHNS, CDR2 SASEGT. CDR3 size: 13 residues. CDR3 protein: CASRGEVNTEAFF. CDR3 nucleotide sequence: TGTGCCAGCAGAGGGGAGGTGAACACTGAAGCTTTCTTT.

V usage is TRBV11-3 and J usage is TRBJ1-4; 10 bases fit TRBD1. The length of the CDR3 is 14 residues. V shed 4 bases, J shed 6 bases, and the junction held 2 bases outside the gene matches. CDR1 is SGHNT, CDR2 YENEEA, per germline. CDR3 nucleotides: TGTGCCAGCAGCTCCGGGACAGGGGATGAAAAACTGTTTTTT. Translating gives CASSSGTGDEKLFF.

This clone was observed once. The gene calls are TRBV7-8 and TRBJ1-6; no firm D call. The CDR3 consists of 16 residues. Deletions cut 5 bases from V and 8 bases from J, with 19 bases between. Germline V CDR1 and CDR2: SGHVS, FQNEAQ. CDR3 protein: CASSLGGWKWDSPLHF. CDR3 bases: TGTGCCAGCAGCCTTGGCGGGTGGAAATGGGATTCACCCCTCCACTTT.

The chain links TRBV18 to TRBJ1-5; D gene uncertain. V lost 3 bases to trimming and J lost 2 bases, with 11 bases between them. Germline V CDR1 and CDR2: KGHSH, LQKENI. This CDR3 has 15 residues. This CDR3 reads CASSPSVGRNQPQHF. CDR3 sequence (DNA): TGTGCCAGCTCACCCTCCGTTGGGCGCAATCAGCCCCAGCATTTT. Filled out from reference TRBV18 and TRBJ1-5, the complete variable domain reads NAGVMQNPRHLVRRRGQEARLRCSPMKGHSHVYWYRQLPEEGLKFMVYLQKENIIDESGMPKERFSAEFPKEGPSILRIQQVVRGDSAAYFCASSPSVGRNQPQHFGDGTRLSIL.

The rearrangement links TRBV7-8 to TRBJ1-1, with D maybe TRBD1 (6 bases). This CDR3 region has 16 residues. V was pared by 1 base and J by 1 base, with 13 bases between. Germline-derived CDR1 and CDR2 are SGHVS and FQNEAQ. In DNA form, the CDR3 reads TGTGCCAGCAGCTTAGGGTACAGGGAAGGGAACACTGAAGCTTTCTTT. It encodes CASSLGYREGNTEAFF.

To note about this clone: Since the CDR3 does not end with the conserved phenylalanine or tryptophan, this likely comes from a read error. The rearrangement links TRBV4-1 to TRBJ1-2; TRBD1 is a possible D gene (6 bases). Trimming stripped 3 bases from V and 8 bases from J, with 19 bases between. The germline V gene has CDR1 MGHRA and CDR2 YSYEKL. This CDR3 contains 15 residues. In nucleotides, the CDR3 is TGCGCCAGCAGCCAGGGACCTACAGGGACGGGCGGCTACACCCTC. Translating it yields CASSQGPTGTGGYTL.

The rearrangement uses TRBV18 and TRBJ1-1, with 8 bases aligning to TRBD1. The CDR3 contains 16 residues. V shed 3 bases, J shed 0 bases, and the junction held 6 bases outside the gene matches. Germline loops: CDR1 KGHSH, CDR2 LQKENI. CDR3 DNA sequence: TGTGCCAGCTCACCGGGACAGGCAGGATTGAACACTGAAGCTTTCTTT. Amino acids: CASSPGQAGLNTEAFF.

V gene TRBV2 combines with J gene TRBJ2-3, with 13 nucleotides matching TRBD2. Per germline, CDR1 SNHLY and CDR2 FYNNEI. CDR3 length: 15 residues. Trimming at V came to 8 bases and at J to 3 bases, leaving 5 bases not matched to a gene. The CDR3 bases are TGTGCCAGCCGGGGACTAGCGGGGATTACAGATACGCAGTATTTT. It encodes CASRGLAGITDTQYF.

The chain combines TRBV11-2 with TRBJ2-7; 9 nucleotides line up with TRBD1. The J segment lost 3 bases and the V segment lost 1 base, leaving 7 bases of the junction unmatched. Germline values: CDR1 SGHAT, CDR2 FQNNGV. This CDR3 spans 16 amino acids. The DNA for the CDR3 is TGTGCCAGCAGCTTAGGCGGGGGACAGGGAGGCTACGAGCAGTACTTC. This encodes CASSLGGGQGGYEQYF. Together with reference TRBV11-2 and TRBJ2-7, the CDR3 gives the full variable domain: EAGVAQSPRYKIIEKRQSVAFWCNPISGHATLYWYQQILGQGPKLLIQFQNNGVVDDSQLPKDRFSAERLKGVDSTLKIQPAKLEDSAVYLCASSLGGGQGGYEQYFGPGTRLTVT.

The CDR3 DNA follows: TGTGCCAGTAGTATTCCGCTAGCGGGGCTCTACGAGCAGTACTTC. Translated: CASSIPLAGLYEQYF. The chain is built from TRBV19 and TRBJ2-7; 9 bases align to TRBD2. Germline CDR1 is LNHDA and CDR2 is SQIVND (reference sequence). The CDR3 spans 15 residues. V was clipped by 3 bases and J by 3 bases; unmatched bases: 6.

CDR3 protein: CASSLRDISEKLFF. As DNA, the CDR3 is TGCGCCAGCAGCCTACGGGACATCAGCGAAAAACTGTTTTTT. The chain has TRBV5-1 and TRBJ1-4; D perhaps matches TRBD1 (6 bases). Trimming took off 4 bases at V and 8 bases at J, with 15 bases between the two ends. This CDR3 is built from 14 residues. Germline V gene lookup returns CDR1 SGHRS and CDR2 YFSETQ.

This chain uses TRBV13 with TRBJ2-7; 7 bases are a match to TRBD1. This CDR3 region has 14 residues. CDR1 is PRHDT and CDR2 is FYEKMQ in the germline V gene (reference sequence). V was pared by 10 bases and J by 3 bases, with 12 bases of the junction left unmatched. As DNA, the CDR3 is TGTGCCAACAGGGTGACAGGGACGAACTACGAGCAGTACTTC. Translating it yields CANRVTGTNYEQYF.

The genes are TRBV4-1 and TRBJ1-3, with no clear D. Per germline, CDR1 MGHRA and CDR2 YSYEKL. V was cut by 1 base and J by 8 bases, with 9 bases left in between. This CDR3 has 13 residues. The CDR3 DNA reads as TGCGCCAGCAGCCAAGTTTTTTCGGACACCATATATTTT. Protein: CASSQVFSDTIYF.

About this clone itself: The sample carries other DNA sequences with the same CDR3. The CDR3 sequence is CASSQDNQRGAPYEQYF. CDR3 DNA: TGTGCCAGCAGCCAAGATAACCAGCGGGGGGCTCCCTACGAGCAGTACTTC. This chain joins TRBV4-2 and TRBJ2-7; 9 bases agree with TRBD2. The J segment lost 2 bases and the V segment lost 0 bases, leaving 8 bases of the junction unmatched. The CDR3 runs to 17 residues. Germline loops: CDR1 LGHNA, CDR2 YNFKEQ.

CDR3 loop: CASSLTGTDYGYTF. The CDR3 coding sequence is TGTGCCAGCAGTTTAACAGGCACTGACTATGGCTACACCTTC. The V gene is TRBV28, the J gene TRBJ1-2; D might be TRBD1 (5 bases). Germline CDR1 MDHEN, CDR2 SYDVKM. V lost 2 bases and J lost 3, with 10 bases in between. This CDR3 contains 14 residues.

For this clone: Other nucleotide sequences from this sample produce the same CDR3. The gene calls are TRBV5-1 and TRBJ2-5; maybe TRBD1 (6 bases). This CDR3 region has 14 residues. Trimming pared 0 bases from V and 5 bases from J, leaving 11 bases between. CDR1 and CDR2 (germline): SGHRS, YFSETQ. The CDR3 here is CASSLDRVGETQYF. Written as DNA, the CDR3 is TGCGCCAGCAGCTTGGACAGGGTTGGTGAGACCCAGTACTTC.